This record looks at one T cell receptor (beta chain) sequence and its context. The source of the sample is a study of blood T cell repertoires in COVID-19. TCRdb keeps only in-frame clones here, not all; method: immunoSEQ multiplex PCR. Here the sample spans tens of thousands of clones, around 85% being singletons. The V gene's germline CDR1 is SGHVS and CDR2 FNYEAQ. The CDR3 loop spans 16 amino acids. The V end lost 2 bases, the J end lost 1 base, and 13 bases lay between the germline ends. The clonotype originates from a human donor with acute or convalescent COVID-19. The donor label of this sample is uncertain. The chain carries TRBV7-6 and TRBJ2-3, with D possibly matching TRBD1 (5 bases). The specimen sequenced was peripheral blood. The CDR3: CASSLWQGTGTDTQYF. The CDR3, as DNA: TGTGCCAGCAGCTTATGGCAGGGAACAGGCACAGATACGCAGTATTTT.